Following are 10 T cell receptor beta chains from one sample sequenced in a study of OX40 agonist ivuxolimab in advanced cancers. Profiled with immunoSEQ multiplex PCR; TCRdb holds only in-frame clones, not every one. The sample carries about 60,000 clones, approximately 86% recorded once. The sample was CD4+ or CD8+ T cells sorted from blood, taken in a trial of the OX40 agonist ivuxolimab. These receptors came from an adult with an advanced solid tumor such as melanoma, head and neck, liver or kidney cancer.

The chain has TRBV18 and TRBJ1-1; perhaps TRBD1 as D (6 bases). Germline V gene data show CDR1 as KGHSH and CDR2 as LQKENI. The CDR3 covers 13 residues. Trimming took off 2 bases at V and 5 bases at J, with 9 bases between the two ends. CDR3 bases: TGTGCCAGCTCACCAGCCAGGGGTACTGAAGCTTTCTTT. This gives the protein CASSPARGTEAFF.

The chain is built from TRBV28 and TRBJ1-2, with TRBD1 matching over 8 bases. The germline V gene encodes CDR1 MDHEN and CDR2 SYDVKM. The CDR3 covers 13 residues. Trimming removed 6 bases from V and 7 bases from J; junction bases left unmatched: 7. DNA of the CDR3: TGTGCCAGCAGCTTGGGACAGGTCGGTGGCTACACCTTC. Translating it yields CASSLGQVGGYTF.

The chain is built from TRBV6-1 and TRBJ2-1; 10 nucleotides agree with TRBD2. This CDR3 has 15 residues. The V gene's germline CDR1 is MNHNS and CDR2 SASEGT. Trimming at V came to 4 bases and at J to 9 bases, leaving 9 bases not matched to a gene. CDR3 residues: CASSVLVAGGGEQFF. DNA of the CDR3: TGTGCCAGCAGTGTTTTGGTAGCGGGGGGCGGTGAGCAGTTCTTC.

V and J are TRBV2 and TRBJ1-5; TRBD1 is a possible D gene (6 bases). Germline-derived CDR1 and CDR2 are SNHLY and FYNNEI. V was pared by 7 bases and J by 10 bases, with 17 bases between. CDR3 length: 13 residues. The CDR3 is CASTGAGVEPQHF. In nucleotides, the CDR3 is TGTGCCAGCACAGGGGCAGGGGTTGAACCCCAGCATTTT.

The chain carries TRBV15 and TRBJ2-3, with 8 nucleotides matching TRBD2. V gave up 2 bases and J gave up 1 base; unmatched junction bases: 8. Germline V lookup: CDR1 LNHNV, CDR2 YYDKDF (reference sequence). The CDR3 spans 17 residues. CDR3 in DNA: TGTGCCACCAGCAGACCCGAACTAGCGGACGGCACAGATACGCAGTATTTT. Protein: CATSRPELADGTDTQYF.

The chain uses TRBV2 and TRBJ1-1; 8 bases map to TRBD1. Germline CDR1 is SNHLY and CDR2 is FYNNEI. V gave up 5 bases and J gave up 1 base; unmatched junction bases: 6. The CDR3 is 15 residues long. CDR3 residues: CASSRLGQENTEAFF. The CDR3 DNA reads TGTGCCAGCAGTAGATTGGGACAGGAGAACACTGAAGCTTTCTTT.

The CDR3 sequence: CASSTDRDRPQHF. In nucleotides, the CDR3 is TGTGCCAGTAGTACAGACAGGGATAGGCCCCAGCATTTT. This rearrangement joins TRBV19 to TRBJ1-5; 7 bases are a match to TRBD1. V dropped 4 bases and J dropped 9; count of bases not matched to a gene: 6. The CDR3 extends over 13 amino acids. Germline V gene sequence: CDR1 LNHDA, CDR2 SQIVND (reference sequence).

V usage is TRBV5-1 and J usage is TRBJ2-2, with TRBD1 identical over 11 bases. Germline CDR1 and CDR2: SGHRS and YFSETQ. With 3 bases clipped from V and 4 bases from J, the junction kept 2 bases outside the gene matches. The CDR3 is 15 amino acids. The CDR3 loop reads CASSSGTGGTGELFF. The CDR3 bases are TGCGCCAGCAGCTCCGGGACAGGGGGCACCGGGGAGCTGTTTTTT.

The chain carries TRBV18 and TRBJ1-1; D gene uncertain. Germline assignment: CDR1 KGHSH and CDR2 LQKENI. The CDR3 is 16 amino acids. V was trimmed by 6 bases and J by 0 bases, leaving 17 bases between them. This CDR3 is CASSLLQWAVNTEAFF. CDR3 nucleotide sequence: TGTGCCAGCTCCCTTCTACAGTGGGCGGTGAACACTGAAGCTTTCTTT.

This chain joins TRBV12-1 and TRBJ2-1; the table assigns TRBD2, which was not confirmed against the DNA. TRBV12-1 is a pseudogene locus. There are 16 residues in the CDR3. In DNA form, the CDR3 reads TGTGCCAGCAGCTTCACTAGCGGGGGGGCTAGCAATGAGCAGTTCTTC. Its translation: CASSFTSGGASNEQFF.